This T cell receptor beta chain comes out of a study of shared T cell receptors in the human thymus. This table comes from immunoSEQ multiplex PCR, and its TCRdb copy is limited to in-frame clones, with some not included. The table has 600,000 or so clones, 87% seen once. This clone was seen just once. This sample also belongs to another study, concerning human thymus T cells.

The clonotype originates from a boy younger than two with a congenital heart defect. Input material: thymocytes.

CDR3 loop: CASSLERAGLAVPPLETQYF. The DNA for the CDR3 is TGCGCCAGCAGCTTGGAGAGGGCGGGACTAGCGGTCCCCCCTCTAGAGACCCAGTACTTC. The rearrangement links TRBV5-1 to TRBJ2-5, with 11 bases fitting TRBD2. Germline trimming cut 0 bases from V and 4 bases from J; bases unmatched to any gene: 17. Germline CDR1 and CDR2: SGHRS and YFSETQ. This CDR3 contains 20 residues. The full variable domain, completed using reference TRBV5-1 and TRBJ2-5, is KAGVTQTPRYLIKTRGQQVTLSCSPISGHRSVSWYQQTPGQGLQFLFEYFSETQRNKGNFPGRFSGRQFSNSRSEMNVSTLELGDSALYLCASSLERAGLAVPPLETQYFGPGTRLLVL.